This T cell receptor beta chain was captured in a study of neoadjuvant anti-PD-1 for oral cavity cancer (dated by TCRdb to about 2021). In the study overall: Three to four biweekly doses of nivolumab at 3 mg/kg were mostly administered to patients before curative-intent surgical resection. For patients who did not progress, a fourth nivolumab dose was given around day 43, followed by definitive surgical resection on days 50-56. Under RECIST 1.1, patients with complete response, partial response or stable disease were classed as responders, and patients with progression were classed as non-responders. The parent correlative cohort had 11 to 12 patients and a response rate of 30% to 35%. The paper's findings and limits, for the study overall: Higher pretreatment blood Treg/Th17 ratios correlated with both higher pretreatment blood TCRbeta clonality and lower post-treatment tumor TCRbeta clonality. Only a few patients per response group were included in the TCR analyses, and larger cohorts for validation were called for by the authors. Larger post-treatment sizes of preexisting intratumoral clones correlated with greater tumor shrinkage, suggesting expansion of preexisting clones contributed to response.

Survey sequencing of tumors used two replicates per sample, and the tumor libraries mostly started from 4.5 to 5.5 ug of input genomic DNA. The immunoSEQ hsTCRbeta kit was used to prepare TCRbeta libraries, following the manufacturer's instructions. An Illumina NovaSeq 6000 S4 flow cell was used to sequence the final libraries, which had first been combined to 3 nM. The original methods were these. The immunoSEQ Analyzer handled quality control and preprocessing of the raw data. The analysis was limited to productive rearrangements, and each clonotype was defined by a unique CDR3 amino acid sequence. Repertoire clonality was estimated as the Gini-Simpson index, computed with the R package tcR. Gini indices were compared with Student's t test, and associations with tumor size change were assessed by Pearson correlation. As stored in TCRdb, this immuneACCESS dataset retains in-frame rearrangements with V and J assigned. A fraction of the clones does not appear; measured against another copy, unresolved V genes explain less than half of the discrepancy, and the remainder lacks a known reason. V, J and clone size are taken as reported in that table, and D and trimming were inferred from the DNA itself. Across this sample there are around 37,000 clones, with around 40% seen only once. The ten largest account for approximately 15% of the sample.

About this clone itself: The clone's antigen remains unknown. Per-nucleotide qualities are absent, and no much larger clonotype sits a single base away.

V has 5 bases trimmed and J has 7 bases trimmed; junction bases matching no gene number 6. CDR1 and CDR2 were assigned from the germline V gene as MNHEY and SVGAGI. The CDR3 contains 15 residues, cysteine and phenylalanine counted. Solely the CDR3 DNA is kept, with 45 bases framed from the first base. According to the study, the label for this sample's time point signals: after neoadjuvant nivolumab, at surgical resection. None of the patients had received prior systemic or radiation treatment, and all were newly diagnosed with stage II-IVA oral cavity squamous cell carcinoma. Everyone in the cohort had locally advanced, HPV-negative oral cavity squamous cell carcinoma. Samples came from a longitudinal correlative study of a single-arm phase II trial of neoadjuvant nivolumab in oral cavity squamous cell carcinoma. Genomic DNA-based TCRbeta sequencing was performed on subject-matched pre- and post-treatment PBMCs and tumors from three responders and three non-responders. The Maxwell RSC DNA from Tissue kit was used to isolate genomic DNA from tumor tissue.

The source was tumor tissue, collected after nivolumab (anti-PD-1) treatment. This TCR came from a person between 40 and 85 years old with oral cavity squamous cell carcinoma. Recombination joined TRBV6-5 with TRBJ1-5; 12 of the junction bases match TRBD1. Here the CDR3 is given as CASSPGTGGWQPQHF. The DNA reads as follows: TGTGCCAGCAGTCCCGGGACAGGGGGCTGGCAGCCCCAGCATTTT.